The 30 T cell receptor beta chains in this list originate from one sample, sequenced in a study of blood T cell repertoires in COVID-19 (dated by TCRdb to 2018 to 2021). Library method: the immunoSEQ multiplex PCR assay. TCRdb stores this immuneACCESS table with in-frame sequences only. Part of the clones is absent; in the studies checked, under half of the shortfall reflects unresolved V genes, and no reason is known for the rest. A total of fewer than 250,000 clones appear in this sample, roughly 89% of them only once. The ten largest account for approximately 2.8% of the sample. Sequenced material: PBMCs or T cells enriched from blood (not recorded which). These receptors all stem from a woman aged 25 to 39 with acute COVID-19.

The rearrangement uses TRBV3-1 (or the pseudogene TRBV3-2) and TRBJ1-1; a weak D match, TRBD1 (6 bases). V lost 4 bases, J lost 5 bases, and 17 bases lay in between. CDR3 length: 15 amino acids. Looked up from germline, CDR1 is LGHDT and CDR2 is YNNKEL (reference sequence). This CDR3 is CASSPQGRGWTEAFF. The CDR3, as DNA: TGTGCCAGCAGCCCACAGGGAAGGGGTTGGACTGAAGCTTTCTTT.

The chain has TRBV5-1 and TRBJ1-1; 7 nucleotides agree with TRBD1. The CDR3 is 12 amino acids. Germline trimming cut 0 bases from V and 10 bases from J; bases unmatched to any gene: 3. Germline V CDR1 and CDR2: SGHRS, YFSETQ. CDR3 sequence reads: CASSLASGGAFF. The CDR3 coding sequence is TGCGCCAGCAGCTTGGCCTCAGGGGGAGCTTTCTTT.

The table lists this clone with a few counts. The rearrangement uses TRBV16 and TRBJ1-5; 9 positions agree with TRBD1. V was clipped by 0 bases and J by 6 bases; unmatched bases: 3. Germline-derived CDR1 and CDR2 are KGHSY and FQNENV. CDR3 length equals 15 residues. The CDR3 DNA reads as TGTGCCAGCAGCCAATCGAGGGGACAGGGTCAGCCCCAGCATTTT. Translated, it gives CASSQSRGQGQPQHF.

The V gene is TRBV18, the J gene TRBJ1-6, with 7 bases fitting TRBD1. V was clipped by 1 base and J by 7 bases; unmatched bases: 7. The length of the CDR3 is 16 residues. Germline V gives CDR1 KGHSH, CDR2 LQKENI. The CDR3 reads CASSPRVLQGNSPLHF. The CDR3 nucleotides read TGTGCCAGCTCACCACGGGTATTACAGGGGAATTCACCCCTCCACTTT. Filled out from reference TRBV18 and TRBJ1-6, the complete variable domain reads NAGVMQNPRHLVRRRGQEARLRCSPMKGHSHVYWYRQLPEEGLKFMVYLQKENIIDESGMPKERFSAEFPKEGPSILRIQQVVRGDSAAYFCASSPRVLQGNSPLHFGNGTRLTVT.

This clone was counted between two and nine times. The rearrangement links TRBV5-4 to TRBJ1-1; D remains unclear. V was shortened by 2 bases and J by 0 bases, with 5 bases between the two germline ends. Looked up from germline, CDR1 is SGHNT and CDR2 is YYREEE (reference sequence). The CDR3 consists of 13 residues. CDR3 region: CASSLRLNTEAFF. The DNA of the CDR3 is TGTGCCAGCAGCTTACGGTTGAACACTGAAGCTTTCTTT.

The chain has TRBV7-9 and TRBJ1-1, with a possible D match to TRBD1 (5 bases). Germline CDR1 and CDR2: SEHNR and FQNEAQ (reference sequence). This CDR3 has 15 residues. V gave up 5 bases and J gave up 5 bases, with 18 bases separating them. CDR3 loop: CASSPWTLDGTEAFF. CDR3 nucleotide sequence: TGTGCCAGCAGCCCCTGGACACTCGACGGGACTGAAGCTTTCTTT. Complete variable domain (other parts from reference TRBV7-9 and TRBJ1-1): DTGVSQNPRHKITKRGQNVTFRCDPISEHNRLYWYRQTLGQGPEFLTYFQNEAQLEKSRLLSDRFSAERPKGSFSTLEIQRTEQGDSAMYLCASSPWTLDGTEAFFGQGTRLTVV.

The chain employs TRBV10-2 and TRBJ2-2; D is perhaps TRBD2 (6 bases). Looked up from germline, CDR1 is WSHSY and CDR2 is SAAADI. The CDR3 has 15 residues. V gave up 3 bases and J gave up 5 bases, with 13 bases separating them. This CDR3 is CASSEPRGGTGELFF. The CDR3 DNA reads TGCGCCAGCAGTGAACCCCGTGGGGGGACCGGGGAGCTGTTTTTT.

V gene TRBV19 combines with J gene TRBJ1-1; D is possibly TRBD1 (6 bases). Trimming cost V 10 bases and J 7 bases, with 25 bases left between them. Germline-derived CDR1 and CDR2 are LNHDA and SQIVND (reference sequence). The CDR3 is 15 amino acids. CDR3 DNA sequence: TGTGCCACCGTATGGGGCGGGGGGCCACGGGGTGAAGCTTTCTTT. This encodes CATVWGGGPRGEAFF.

The chain couples TRBV18 to TRBJ1-5; D not certain. The CDR3 has 13 amino acids. The germline CDR1 and CDR2 sequences are KGHSH and LQKENI. The V end was cut by 5 bases, the J end by 6 bases, with 11 bases between. CDR3 residues: CASSEREGQPQHF. CDR3 coding DNA: TGTGCCAGCTCAGAGAGGGAAGGTCAGCCCCAGCATTTT.

This chain connects TRBV10-3 to TRBJ1-1, with D tentatively TRBD1 (6 bases). Germline assignment: CDR1 ENHRY and CDR2 SYGVKD. This CDR3 has 13 amino acids. Between the trimmed V and J ends, which lost 8 bases and 3 bases, there was a span of 13 bases. CDR3 bases: TGTGCCATCGGAGAGGGGGTGGACACTGAAGCTTTCTTT. Amino acids: CAIGEGVDTEAFF.

The chain uses TRBV6-1 and TRBJ1-1; a weak D match, TRBD1 (5 bases). The V end was cut by 1 base, the J end by 5 bases, with 8 bases between. Germline lookup yields CDR1 MNHNS and CDR2 SASEGT. CDR3 length: 13 amino acids. CDR3 amino acids: CASSEDPGTEAFF. As DNA, the CDR3 is TGTGCCAGCAGTGAAGACCCAGGGACTGAAGCTTTCTTT.

The chain couples TRBV5-5 to TRBJ2-7; perhaps TRBD2 as D (5 bases). The CDR3 has 15 residues. The V gene lost 0 bases and the J gene lost 3 bases, with 13 bases spanning the gap. Germline CDR1 SGHKS, CDR2 YYEKEE (reference sequence). The CDR3 DNA reads as TGTGCCAGCAGCTTGGAATGGAGGCTAAACTACGAGCAGTACTTC. The encoded protein is CASSLEWRLNYEQYF.

The chain employs TRBV18 and TRBJ1-5; 7 bases agree with TRBD1. V gave up 3 bases and J gave up 4 bases; unmatched junction bases: 0. The CDR3 length is 13 residues. Germline CDR1 reads KGHSH; CDR2 reads LQKENI. DNA for the CDR3: TGTGCCAGCTCACCGGGACAGAATCAGCCCCAGCATTTT. It translates to CASSPGQNQPQHF.

The chain is built from TRBV9 and TRBJ1-2; 12 nucleotides align to TRBD1. V gave up 3 bases and J gave up 8 bases; unmatched junction bases: 8. The V gene's germline CDR1 is SGDLS and CDR2 YYNGEE. CDR3 length: 15 residues. This CDR3 is CASSAPGQGAQGYTF. For the CDR3, the DNA is TGTGCCAGCAGCGCGCCGGGACAGGGGGCGCAAGGCTACACCTTC.

V gene TRBV5-4 combines with J gene TRBJ2-3; 7 nucleotides line up with TRBD2. The trim removed 4 bases at V and 2 bases at J, leaving 4 bases unmatched. CDR1 and CDR2 (germline): SGHNT, YYREEE (reference sequence). The CDR3 is made up of 14 amino acids. CDR3 sequence (DNA): TGTGCCAGCAGCGGCGGGGGTAACACAGATACGCAGTATTTT. Amino acids: CASSGGGNTDTQYF.

J is TRBJ1-1 and V is TRBV6-2 or TRBV6-3; D is ambiguous. The CDR3 loop spans 19 amino acids. Trimming removed 0 bases at V and 2 bases at J, with 22 bases between. Germline V gene data show CDR1 as MNHEY and CDR2 as SVGEGT. The CDR3: CASSYSPTLVQTSNTEAFF. The CDR3 nucleotides read TGTGCCAGCAGTTACTCCCCCACTTTGGTCCAGACTTCTAACACTGAAGCTTTCTTT.

V usage is TRBV5-1 and J usage is TRBJ2-1; TRBD2 agrees at 14 bases. Per the germline V gene, CDR1 is SGHRS and CDR2 is YFSETQ. Trimming cost V 0 bases and J 6 bases; bases outside gene matches: 8. This CDR3 spans 18 amino acids. The CDR3 loop is CASSLAVTSGGASNEQFF. In DNA, the CDR3 is TGCGCCAGCAGCTTGGCAGTGACTAGCGGGGGGGCATCCAATGAGCAGTTCTTC.

The rearrangement joins TRBV12-3 or TRBV12-4 to TRBJ1-2; the D gene is possibly TRBD1 (6 bases). Trimming removed 7 bases from V and 11 bases from J, with 14 bases in between. The CDR3 totals 11 residues. The CDR3 sequence is CASIQQGSYTF. The CDR3 nucleotides read TGTGCCAGCATCCAACAGGGTAGTTACACCTTC.

V and J are TRBV7-2 and TRBJ1-2, with TRBD1 matching 7 bases. V shed 2 bases and J 2 bases; nucleotides not matched to a gene: 2. This CDR3 is built from 14 residues. Germline V gene lookup returns CDR1 SGHTA and CDR2 FQGNSA. The CDR3 nucleotides are TGTGCCAGCAGCTTAAGGGGGCTCAACTATGGCTACACCTTC. It translates to CASSLRGLNYGYTF. Filled out from reference TRBV7-2 and TRBJ1-2, the complete variable domain reads GAGVSQSPSNKVTEKGKDVELRCDPISGHTALYWYRQSLGQGLEFLIYFQGNSAPDKSGLPSDRFSAERTGGSVSTLTIQRTQQEDSAVYLCASSLRGLNYGYTFGSGTRLTVV.

In regard to this clone: The sample has other DNA sequences that encode this CDR3 too. This chain uses TRBV5-1 with TRBJ2-7; TRBD2 is a possible D gene (5 bases). The CDR3 extends over 14 amino acids. Germline V gene lookup returns CDR1 SGHRS and CDR2 YFSETQ. Trimming shortened V by 1 base and J by 0 bases, and 8 bases separated the two germline ends. CDR3 DNA sequence: TGCGCCAGCAGCTTGACGGGGAGCTCCTACGAGCAGTACTTC. Protein: CASSLTGSSYEQYF.

This clone has a handful of counts. DNA of the CDR3: TGTGCCAGCAGCCAAGATAGCGGGGCCGGGGAGCTGTTTTTT. Protein product: CASSQDSGAGELFF. The chain is built from TRBV3-1 (or the pseudogene TRBV3-2) and TRBJ2-2, with 8 bases matching TRBD2. With V trimmed by 0 bases and J by 6 bases, 0 bases remained unmatched. There are 14 residues in the CDR3. Germline CDR1 LGHDT, CDR2 YNNKEL (reference sequence).

This rearrangement joins TRBV5-1 to TRBJ2-1, with 7 bases identical to TRBD2. The germline V gene has CDR1 SGHRS and CDR2 YFSETQ. The CDR3 totals 16 residues. The V segment lost 4 bases and the J segment 8 bases; nucleotides outside the gene matches: 15. CDR3 nucleotide sequence: TGCGCCAGCAGCCCGATTGGACGGCGTGGGGGGGATGAGCAGTTCTTC. The encoded protein is CASSPIGRRGGDEQFF. The full variable domain, in which reference TRBV5-1 and TRBJ2-1 provide the parts outside the CDR3, is KAGVTQTPRYLIKTRGQQVTLSCSPISGHRSVSWYQQTPGQGLQFLFEYFSETQRNKGNFPGRFSGRQFSNSRSEMNVSTLELGDSALYLCASSPIGRRGGDEQFFGPGTRLTVL.

The genes are TRBV5-1 and TRBJ2-3; D ambiguous. Germline-derived CDR1 and CDR2 are SGHRS and YFSETQ. V was pared by 0 bases and J by 1 base, with 6 bases between. This CDR3 contains 14 residues. In DNA, the CDR3 is TGCGCCAGCAGCTTGGCCTACCGCACAGATACGCAGTATTTT. This codes for CASSLAYRTDTQYF.

The rearrangement joins TRBV6-5 to TRBJ2-3; D possibly corresponds to TRBD2 (6 bases). Germline V gene lookup returns CDR1 MNHEY and CDR2 SVGAGI. This CDR3 is 15 amino acids long. Trimming removed 6 bases from V and 4 bases from J, with 17 bases in between. The CDR3 loop reads CASSARGGVPDTQYF. The CDR3 DNA reads as TGTGCCAGCAGCGCGCGGGGCGGGGTCCCAGATACGCAGTATTTT.

The chain carries TRBV5-6 and TRBJ2-5, with 9 bases that match TRBD1. The trim removed 5 bases at V and 6 bases at J, leaving 8 bases unmatched. From germline, CDR1 is SGHDT and CDR2 YYEEEE. The CDR3 has 14 residues. The DNA of the CDR3 is TGTGCCAGCAGTCTTCCGGGACAGGGACAGACCCAGTACTTC. Translating gives CASSLPGQGQTQYF.

The chain joins TRBV28 to TRBJ1-6; 7 nucleotides match TRBD1. Germline V gene lookup returns CDR1 MDHEN and CDR2 SYDVKM. Germline trimming cut 4 bases from V and 7 bases from J; bases unmatched to any gene: 7. The CDR3 is 15 residues long. The CDR3 coding sequence is TGTGCCAGCAGTTGGCGACAGGGCGGCAATTCACCCCTCCACTTT. It is translated as CASSWRQGGNSPLHF.

The chain is built from TRBV4-1 and TRBJ1-1, with 9 nucleotides matching TRBD1. The CDR3 is 16 amino acids. Germline V gene sequence: CDR1 MGHRA, CDR2 YSYEKL. V shed 0 bases, J shed 4 bases, and the junction held 6 bases outside the gene matches. The CDR3, as DNA: TGCGCCAGCAGCCAAGACCGGACAGGGGACTTCACTGAAGCTTTCTTT. It is translated as CASSQDRTGDFTEAFF.

This chain uses TRBV5-1 with TRBJ2-2; TRBD1 matches at 7 bases. The CDR3 is made up of 15 amino acids. CDR1 is SGHRS and CDR2 is YFSETQ in the germline V gene. V lost 3 bases to trimming and J lost 1 base; unmatched junction nucleotides: 3. The CDR3: CASSSRTGNTGELFF. Written as DNA, the CDR3 is TGCGCCAGCAGCTCAAGGACAGGGAACACCGGGGAGCTGTTTTTT.

This clone was seen only a few times. The rearrangement uses TRBV4-3 and TRBJ1-4, with D perhaps TRBD1 (6 bases). CDR1 and CDR2 from the germline V gene are LGHNA and YSLEER. The V end was cut by 1 base, the J end by 6 bases, with 15 bases between. CDR3 size: 16 residues. The CDR3: CASSQVLDRRDEKLFF. In DNA form, the CDR3 reads TGCGCCAGCAGCCAAGTTCTCGACAGGCGAGATGAAAAACTGTTTTTT.

CDR3 amino acids: CASSRRTGEDQPQHF. The CDR3 DNA reads TGTGCCAGCAGTCGCCGGACAGGGGAAGATCAGCCCCAGCATTTT. The genes are TRBV6-5 and TRBJ1-5; 9 bases line up with TRBD1. The CDR3 contains 15 residues. V shed 5 bases and J 5 bases; nucleotides not matched to a gene: 7. Per germline, CDR1 MNHEY and CDR2 SVGAGI.